This T cell receptor beta chain originates from a study of persistence of HIV-infected CD4 T cells. Overall study results and limits: Degenerate expanded CDR3beta sequences were enriched among CMV- and Gag-responding cells.

Lysates of CMV-infected fibroblasts at 10 ug/mL stimulated these cells. Sorting of responding CD4+ T cells relied on upregulated CD40 ligand together with CD69. Comments on this clone: No antigen is known for it.

V lost 0 bases, J lost 6 bases, and 12 bases lay in between. Per germline, CDR1 SGHNT and CDR2 YYREEE (reference sequence). This CDR3 has 15 amino acids. The immunoSEQ assay was version 4, run in survey mode. TCRdb keeps only in-frame clones here, not all; method: immunoSEQ multiplex PCR. The profile shows roughly 20,000 clones, 75% to 85% of them singletons. The rearrangement joins TRBV5-4 to TRBJ2-2; D ambiguous. The material was CD4+ T cells sorted from PBMCs after roughly 18-hour stimulation, obtained from a patient who received antiretroviral therapy. The source of this sequence is an adult man with HIV who was CMV-seropositive. CDR3 sequence reads: CASSLEKGMAGELFF. The CDR3 nucleotides read TGTGCCAGCAGCTTGGAAAAGGGTATGGCCGGGGAGCTGTTTTTT.